The rows below give T cell receptor beta chains drawn from one sample of a study of PD-1 blockade in classical Hodgkin lymphoma. The data were produced by immunoSEQ multiplex PCR, yet TCRdb's version contains in-frame clones alone and is incomplete. Of tens of thousands of clones listed, around 90% were seen once; the top ten hold about 8.3%. Sequences were derived from peripheral blood mononuclear cells (PBMCs), sampled before the fourth cycle of nivolumab. The receptors stem from a human donor with classical Hodgkin lymphoma. Each CDR3 is given with its conserved first and last residue.

CDR3: CASSTAGLSYEQYF; V: TRBV19; length: 14; J: TRBJ2-7
CDR3: CASSSLGTYTYEQYF; V: TRBV28; length: 15; J: TRBJ2-7
CDR3: CASSLGLNQPQHF; V: TRBV5-6; length: 13; J: TRBJ1-5
CDR3: CAWSVGDVQYF; V: TRBV30; length: 11; J: TRBJ2-7
CDR3: CASSVEGARGNTIYF; V: TRBV9; length: 15; J: TRBJ1-3
CDR3: CASSWYQETQYF; V: TRBV5-4; length: 12; J: TRBJ2-5
CDR3: CASSLEDRSTEAFF; V: TRBV5-1; length: 14; J: TRBJ1-1
CDR3: CATGRAGSVYEQYF; V: TRBV15; length: 14; J: TRBJ2-7
CDR3: CASSSGSTYEQYF; V: TRBV5-1; length: 13; J: TRBJ2-7
CDR3: CASSQTGGSETQYF; V: TRBV5-1; length: 14; J: TRBJ2-5
CDR3: CASSMNGVINSNQPQHF; V: TRBV19; length: 17; J: TRBJ1-5
CDR3: CASSLELAGGNEQFF; V: TRBV5-1; length: 15; J: TRBJ2-1
CDR3: CSVEDTDTQYF; V: TRBV29-1; length: 11; J: TRBJ2-3
CDR3: CASSMAGLGEKLFF; V: TRBV19; length: 14; J: TRBJ1-4
CDR3: CASTLTSGFGDTQYF; V: TRBV5-1; length: 15; J: TRBJ2-3
CDR3: CASSPVGTSLNTEAFF; V: TRBV5-4; length: 16; J: TRBJ1-1
CDR3: CASSLTGGANEKLFF; V: TRBV5-1; length: 15; J: TRBJ1-4
CDR3: CAWLTLGAHANTGELFF; V: TRBV30; length: 17; J: TRBJ2-2
CDR3: CASSSTGTEAQHF; V: TRBV5-1; length: 13; J: TRBJ1-5
CDR3: CASSPEDYGYTF; V: TRBV7-9; length: 12; J: TRBJ1-2
CDR3: CASSALPGGGGVKTQYF; V: TRBV9; length: 17; J: TRBJ2-5
CDR3: CASSLDREGQPQHF; V: TRBV7-8; length: 14; J: TRBJ1-5
CDR3: CASSLEVAAYNSPLHF; V: TRBV5-1; length: 16; J: TRBJ1-6
CDR3: CASSRTGPYEQYF; V: TRBV6-5; length: 13; J: TRBJ2-7
CDR3: CASSLEVGEQYF; V: TRBV5-1; length: 12; J: TRBJ2-7
CDR3: CASGTGQGHIQYF; V: TRBV4-2; length: 13; J: TRBJ2-4
CDR3: CASSLARDRPGYTF; V: TRBV7-9; length: 14; J: TRBJ1-2
CDR3: CASSLVGRMNTEAFF; V: TRBV11-2; length: 15; J: TRBJ1-1
CDR3: CASSLFGDQPQHF; V: TRBV27; length: 13; J: TRBJ1-5
CDR3: CASSRGGKTSNQPQHF; V: TRBV5-6; length: 16; J: TRBJ1-5
CDR3: CASNMGQPTDTQYF; V: TRBV5-1; length: 14; J: TRBJ2-3
CDR3: CASSQATGAMNTEAFF; V: TRBV4-1; length: 16; J: TRBJ1-1
CDR3: CASSSLGGPYEQYF; V: TRBV7-9; length: 14; J: TRBJ2-7
CDR3: CASRIRGYSDQPQHF; V: TRBV6-5; length: 15; J: TRBJ1-5
CDR3: CASSLAQMSPLHF; V: TRBV7-9; length: 13; J: TRBJ1-6
CDR3: CASSGLLGLAKNIQYF; V: TRBV2; length: 16; J: TRBJ2-4
CDR3: CASSLVGQSNQPQHF; V: TRBV7-8; length: 15; J: TRBJ1-5
CDR3: CASSYPIGRNYGYTF; V: TRBV6-5; length: 15; J: TRBJ1-2
CDR3: CASSPALGNQPQHF; V: TRBV7-9; length: 14; J: TRBJ1-5
CDR3: CASSPTGIAGNTIYF; V: TRBV6-5; length: 15; J: TRBJ1-3
CDR3: CASSPSGVWANVLTF; V: TRBV18; length: 15; J: TRBJ2-6
CDR3: CASREGAGYGYTF; V: TRBV6-5; length: 13; J: TRBJ1-2
CDR3: CASSSQTAATNEKLFF; V: TRBV7-9; length: 16; J: TRBJ1-4
CDR3: CASSLGLAGDTQYF; V: TRBV7-3; length: 14; J: TRBJ2-3
CDR3: CASSFISRSYNSPLHF; V: TRBV27; length: 16; J: TRBJ1-6
CDR3: CASSASGQGTGELFF; V: TRBV5-6; length: 15; J: TRBJ2-2
CDR3: CASSRQGSNQPQHF; V: TRBV6-1; length: 14; J: TRBJ1-5
CDR3: CASSDLAGALVRETQYF; V: TRBV2; length: 17; J: TRBJ2-5
CDR3: CASKGGASGNTIYF; V: TRBV28; length: 14; J: TRBJ1-3
CDR3: CASTREAGPQETQYF; V: TRBV5-1; length: 15; J: TRBJ2-5
CDR3: CASGLGADTQYF; V: TRBV12-5; length: 12; J: TRBJ2-3
CDR3: CASSLAAGAPSSTDTQYF; V: TRBV5-6; length: 18; J: TRBJ2-3
CDR3: CASTVPGTTDQPQHF; V: TRBV23-1; length: 15; J: TRBJ1-5
CDR3: CASSSTGGDYEQYF; V: TRBV5-1; length: 14; J: TRBJ2-7
CDR3: CASGLGPPNQPQHF; V: TRBV12-5; length: 14; J: TRBJ1-5
CDR3: CASKVGPGANVLTF; V: TRBV6-5; length: 14; J: TRBJ2-6
CDR3: CASSRAPGLGGGELFF; V: TRBV19; length: 16; J: TRBJ2-2